The 17 T cell receptor beta chains below all came from one sample that was sequenced in a study of blood T cell repertoires in COVID-19. Generated by immunoSEQ multiplex PCR, the TCRdb table keeps only in-frame clones and is missing some. Among more than 95,000 clones listed, approximately 89% were seen once. Sequenced: peripheral blood. The origin of the receptors is an elderly woman in a cohort sampled during active COVID-19.

The chain links TRBV10-3 to TRBJ2-7, with D possibly being TRBD2 (6 bases). The CDR3 extends over 14 amino acids. The V and J ends lost 5 bases and 7 bases respectively, with 18 bases between them. Germline V lookup: CDR1 ENHRY, CDR2 SYGVKD. The CDR3, as DNA: TGTGCCATCAGTCAGGCCCTAACAGGAGGGGAGCAGTACTTC. Translating it yields CAISQALTGGEQYF.

This clone was detected once. The chain combines TRBV10-3 with TRBJ2-1, with D possibly TRBD1 on 6 matching bases. The germline V gene has CDR1 ENHRY and CDR2 SYGVKD. The CDR3 is made up of 16 amino acids. V dropped 7 bases and J dropped 1 base, with 17 bases sitting between them. This CDR3 is CAITSRDNISYNEQFF. DNA for the CDR3: TGTGCCATCACCAGCCGGGACAATATATCCTACAATGAGCAGTTCTTC.

The J gene is TRBJ2-6, the V gene TRBV23-1, with a possible D match to TRBD1 (6 bases). TRBV23-1 is reported as an ORF; its role is uncertain. This CDR3 region has 18 residues. Deletions cut 5 bases from V and 2 bases from J, with 19 bases between. The CDR3 reads CASSIQGITRPGANVLTF. The CDR3 DNA reads as TGCGCCAGCAGTATACAGGGCATAACGCGGCCTGGGGCCAACGTCCTGACTTTC.

This chain joins TRBV7-6 and TRBJ1-4; 7 bases map to TRBD1. CDR1 and CDR2 (germline): SGHVS, FNYEAQ. The CDR3 runs to 15 residues. V gave up 1 base and J gave up 3 bases; unmatched junction bases: 2. The CDR3 loop is CASSLVQGANEKLFF. The CDR3 DNA sequence: TGTGCCAGCAGCTTAGTGCAGGGGGCTAATGAAAAACTGTTTTTT.

V gene TRBV7-9 combines with J gene TRBJ2-7, with D tentatively TRBD1 (6 bases). V was cut by 3 bases and J by 0 bases, with 15 bases left in between. This CDR3 has 16 amino acids. Germline V gives CDR1 SEHNR, CDR2 FQNEAQ (reference sequence). Here the CDR3 reads CASSFRTALPSYEQYF. CDR3 coding DNA: TGTGCCAGCAGCTTCCGGACAGCCTTACCCTCCTACGAGCAGTACTTC. Supplemented by reference TRBV7-9 and TRBJ2-7, the full variable domain reads DTGVSQNPRHKITKRGQNVTFRCDPISEHNRLYWYRQTLGQGPEFLTYFQNEAQLEKSRLLSDRFSAERPKGSFSTLEIQRTEQGDSAMYLCASSFRTALPSYEQYFGPGTRLTVT.

V usage is TRBV5-1 and J usage is TRBJ1-3; tentative D call: TRBD1 (6 bases). V lost 5 bases, J lost 0 bases, and 12 bases lay in between. CDR3 length: 15 residues. Germline V CDR1 and CDR2: SGHRS, YFSETQ. CDR3: CASSLYRDSGNTIYF. Here the CDR3 DNA reads TGCGCCAGCAGTCTCTACAGGGACTCTGGAAACACCATATATTTT.

The V gene is TRBV10-3, the J gene TRBJ1-1; a weak D match, TRBD1 (6 bases). CDR1 ENHRY and CDR2 SYGVKD come from the germline V gene. Deletions cut 10 bases from V and 2 bases from J, with 11 bases between. The CDR3 extends over 12 amino acids. CDR3 in DNA: TGTGCCACGGCTGGGGGCAACACTGAAGCTTTCTTT. Translating it yields CATAGGNTEAFF.

The chain has TRBV27 and TRBJ2-1; TRBD2 matches at 8 bases. V was pared by 2 bases and J by 3 bases, with 3 bases of the junction left unmatched. The CDR3 has 15 amino acids. Germline CDR1 reads MNHEY; CDR2 reads SMNVEV (reference sequence). As DNA, the CDR3 is TGTGCCAGCAGTTTAGGAAGCGGGGGCTACAATGAGCAGTTCTTC. Protein: CASSLGSGGYNEQFF.

About this clone: Distinct nucleotide sequences in the sample also encode this CDR3. This chain links TRBV21-1 with TRBJ1-6; the table's TRBD1 call for D was not verified on the DNA. TRBV21-1 constitutes a pseudogene. This CDR3 spans 20 amino acids. The CDR3: CASSLRTRDSRSSYNSPLHF. In DNA, the CDR3 is TGTGCCAGCAGCTTACGGACCCGGGACAGTCGGAGCTCCTATAATTCACCCCTCCACTTT.

This clone occurred a few times. The genes are TRBV19 and TRBJ2-5; D is undetermined. Germline V lookup: CDR1 LNHDA, CDR2 SQIVND (reference sequence). V lost 8 bases to trimming and J lost 0 bases, with 10 bases between them. The CDR3 contains 13 residues. CDR3 bases: TGTGCCAGTTCCAACTGGTACCAAGAGACCCAGTACTTC. This codes for CASSNWYQETQYF.

This clone was detected only once. The rearrangement uses TRBV4-1 and TRBJ2-7; TRBD2 might be the D (7 bases). CDR3 size: 17 residues. Germline-derived CDR1 and CDR2 are MGHRA and YSYEKL. Trimming left V 0 bases short and J 2 bases short, with 17 bases between. The DNA of the CDR3 is TGCGCCAGCAGCCAAGATAGACGAGGGGGGGTACCCTACGAGCAGTACTTC. This codes for CASSQDRRGGVPYEQYF.

The rearrangement joins TRBV28 to TRBJ1-5; no definite D call. Germline CDR1 reads MDHEN; CDR2 reads SYDVKM. Trimming shortened V by 6 bases and J by 6 bases, and 9 bases separated the two germline ends. This CDR3 has 12 residues. For the CDR3, the DNA is TGTGCCAGCAGCCCCCCGGTTCAGCCCCAGCATTTT. Protein: CASSPPVQPQHF.

This chain connects TRBV10-3 to TRBJ2-3; TRBD2 aligns across 9 bases. Unmatched junction bases numbered 7, after V lost 4 bases and J lost 2 bases. CDR3 length equals 16 residues. The germline V gene has CDR1 ENHRY and CDR2 SYGVKD. CDR3 DNA: TGTGCCATCAGTGGAAGCGGGGGGCCTATCACAGATACGCAGTATTTT. Its translation is CAISGSGGPITDTQYF.

The CDR3 bases are TGCGCCAGCAGCTTGGGAGGGGGTTTTATGAGAAACACCATATATTTT. Translation gives CASSLGGGFMRNTIYF. The gene calls are TRBV5-1 and TRBJ1-3; weak D call: TRBD1 (6 bases). The CDR3 length is 16 residues. CDR1 and CDR2 (germline): SGHRS, YFSETQ. Deletions cut 0 bases from V and 5 bases from J, with 15 bases between.

The CDR3 sequence is CATSRGQGRGAFF. The CDR3 DNA is TGTGCCACCAGCAGAGGACAGGGGCGGGGAGCTTTCTTT. This chain links TRBV15 with TRBJ1-1, with TRBD1 matching over 8 bases. This CDR3 contains 13 residues. Germline-derived CDR1 and CDR2 are LNHNV and YYDKDF (reference sequence). J was trimmed by 10 bases and V by 1 base; bases with no gene match: 5. The variable domain in full, completed from reference TRBV15 and TRBJ1-1, reads DAMVIQNPRYQVTQFGKPVTLSCSQTLNHNVMYWYQQKSSQAPKLLFHYYDKDFNNEADTPDNFQSRRPNTSFCFLDIRSPGLGDTAMYLCATSRGQGRGAFFGQGTRLTVV.

This sequence joins TRBV10-3 and TRBJ2-3; possibly TRBD2 for D (6 bases). The germline CDR1 and CDR2 sequences are ENHRY and SYGVKD. This CDR3 has 14 amino acids. Trimming took 9 bases from V and 0 from J, leaving 13 bases between them. The CDR3 nucleotides read TGTGCCATTGCCGGAGGGGCTAGCACAGATACGCAGTATTTT. This translates into CAIAGGASTDTQYF.

The chain combines TRBV7-3 with TRBJ2-1; TRBD1 is a possible D gene (6 bases). Trimming removed 5 bases from V and 3 bases from J, with 11 bases in between. This CDR3 contains 14 residues. Germline V gene data show CDR1 as SGHTA and CDR2 as FQGTGA. The CDR3: CASSQDSNYNEQFF. CDR3 nucleotide sequence: TGTGCCAGCAGCCAGGACAGCAACTACAATGAGCAGTTCTTC.